The TCR beta chain described here comes from a study of T cell responses to AZD1222 COVID-19 vaccine. Germline lookup yields CDR1 ENHRY and CDR2 SYGVKD. The CDR3 extends over 12 amino acids. V dropped 9 bases and J dropped 3 bases, with 9 bases sitting between them. The assay was immunoSEQ multiplex PCR, and TCRdb's table has in-frame clones only and misses some. The table records about 160,000 clones, around 87% of them present only once. This clone was detected only once. Its antigen is currently unknown. Whole-study results and caveats: Among spike-specific TCRs, nearly half reportedly target unmutated variant regions. When two AZD1222 doses had been given, Spike-specific TCR breadth and depth rose. There were mostly white British donors and more females than males, and clonal diversity was possibly underestimated.

Samples with a second dose at about 4 or about 12 weeks were pooled together. J is TRBJ1-5 and V is TRBV10-3; D unclear. The source is an adult who received the AZD1222 COVID-19 vaccine. Specimen: peripheral blood, collected 28 days after the second AZD1222 dose. Written as DNA, the CDR3 is TGTGCCATTGGACTGCCCAATCAGCCCCAGCATTTT. Amino acid sequence: CAIGLPNQPQHF.